The clone carrying this T cell receptor beta chain has a count of ten or more. The data belong to a study of Graves' ophthalmopathy and Graves' hyperthyroidism. Deletions cut 1 base from V and 7 bases from J, with 11 bases between. This CDR3 region has 14 residues. Hyperthyroidism is called stable when no ophthalmopathy develops within 18 months of follow-up. Hyperthyroidism patients were newly diagnosed, under 2 months' duration, aged 18 to 65. It was from about 9.1 ml of fresh peripheral blood that the PBMCs came. RNA transcripts served as template for amplifying TCR beta CDR3 sequences. The first round was an RT-PCR with HTBI primers, and the second round was a multiplex PCR. TCRdb analysed the multiplex PCR reads with MiXCR anew, one entry per CDR3 protein. The table lists roughly 350,000 distinct CDR3 sequences, approximately 18% of them singletons, with 2.4% in the top ten.

The chain couples TRBV12-3 or TRBV12-4 to TRBJ1-5, with D maybe TRBD1 (6 bases). The sequenced material came from peripheral blood. This TCR was sampled from an adult woman with stable Graves' hyperthyroidism. The CDR3 here is CASSLDRVGQPQHF. CDR3 nucleotides: TGTGCCAGCAGTTTAGACAGGGTCGGACAGCCCCAGCATTTT.